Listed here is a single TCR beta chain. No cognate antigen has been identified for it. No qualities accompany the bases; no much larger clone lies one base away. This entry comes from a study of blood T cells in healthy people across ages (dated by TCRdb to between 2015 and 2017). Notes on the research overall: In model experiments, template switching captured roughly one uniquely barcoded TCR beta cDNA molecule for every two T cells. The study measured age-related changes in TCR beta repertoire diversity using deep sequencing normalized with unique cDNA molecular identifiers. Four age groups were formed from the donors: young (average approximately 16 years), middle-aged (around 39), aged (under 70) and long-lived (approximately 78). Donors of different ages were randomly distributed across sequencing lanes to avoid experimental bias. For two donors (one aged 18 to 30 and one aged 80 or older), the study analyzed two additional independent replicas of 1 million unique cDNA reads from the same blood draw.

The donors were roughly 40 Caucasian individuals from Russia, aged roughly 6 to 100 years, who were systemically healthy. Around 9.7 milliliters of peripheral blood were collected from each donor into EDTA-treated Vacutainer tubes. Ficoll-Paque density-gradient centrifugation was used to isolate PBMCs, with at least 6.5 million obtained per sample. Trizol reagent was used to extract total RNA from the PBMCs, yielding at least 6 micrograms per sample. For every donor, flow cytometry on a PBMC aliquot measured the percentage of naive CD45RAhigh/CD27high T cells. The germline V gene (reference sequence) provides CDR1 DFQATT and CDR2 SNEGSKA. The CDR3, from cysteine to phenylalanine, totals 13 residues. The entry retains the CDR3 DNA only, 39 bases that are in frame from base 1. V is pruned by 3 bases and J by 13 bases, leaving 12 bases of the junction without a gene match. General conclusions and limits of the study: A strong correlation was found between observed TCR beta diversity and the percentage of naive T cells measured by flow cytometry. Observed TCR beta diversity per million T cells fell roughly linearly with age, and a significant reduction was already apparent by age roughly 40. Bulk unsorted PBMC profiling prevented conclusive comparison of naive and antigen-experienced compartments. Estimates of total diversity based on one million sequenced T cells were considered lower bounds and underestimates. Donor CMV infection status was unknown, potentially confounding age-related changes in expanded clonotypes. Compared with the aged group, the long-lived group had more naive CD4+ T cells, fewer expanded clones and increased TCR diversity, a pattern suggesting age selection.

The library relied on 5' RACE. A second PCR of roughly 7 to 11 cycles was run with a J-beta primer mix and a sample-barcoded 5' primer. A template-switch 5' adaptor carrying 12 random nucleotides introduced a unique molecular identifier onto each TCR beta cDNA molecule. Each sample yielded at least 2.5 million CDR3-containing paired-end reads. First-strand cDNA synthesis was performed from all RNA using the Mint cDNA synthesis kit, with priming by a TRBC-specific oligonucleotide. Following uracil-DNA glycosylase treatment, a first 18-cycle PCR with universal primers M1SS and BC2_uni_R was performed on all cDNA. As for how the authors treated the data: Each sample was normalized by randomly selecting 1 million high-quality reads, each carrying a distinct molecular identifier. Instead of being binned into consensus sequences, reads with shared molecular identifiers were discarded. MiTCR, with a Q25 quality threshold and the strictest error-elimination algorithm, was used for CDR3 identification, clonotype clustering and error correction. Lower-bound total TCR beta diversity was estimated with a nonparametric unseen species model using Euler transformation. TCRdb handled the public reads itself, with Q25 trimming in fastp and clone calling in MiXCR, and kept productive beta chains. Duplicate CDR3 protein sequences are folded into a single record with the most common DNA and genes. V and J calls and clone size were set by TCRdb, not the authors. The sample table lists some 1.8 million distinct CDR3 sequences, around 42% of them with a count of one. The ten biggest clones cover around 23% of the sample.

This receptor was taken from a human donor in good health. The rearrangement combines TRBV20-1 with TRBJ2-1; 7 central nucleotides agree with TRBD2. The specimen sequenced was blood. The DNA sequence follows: TGCAGTGCTAGGGCACCAGACGGGGGGTCTCAGTTCTTC. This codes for CSARAPDGGSQFF.